These T cell receptor beta chains were read from a single sample in a study of shared clonotypes between healthy human individuals. Libraries were prepared by immunoSEQ multiplex PCR; TCRdb keeps only in-frame clonotypes and omits some of them. The sample consists of roughly 500,000 clones, 81% of them appearing once. Sequencing input: PBMCs. The receptors derive from a woman in her 40s in good health. Some clones in this sample may be carry-over from other donors' samples. The conserved cysteine and the conserved F or W are not part of the CDR3 here. Each record gives: V gene, J gene, CDR3 protein.

V gene: TRBV11-2
J gene: TRBJ2-5
CDR3 protein: ASSLFTGQVQETQY

V gene: TRBV29-1
J gene: TRBJ1-1
CDR3 protein: TTLGPENTEAF

V gene: TRBV18
J gene: TRBJ2-5
CDR3 protein: ASSPRPGETQY

V gene: TRBV19
J gene: TRBJ1-5
CDR3 protein: ASSIVAGQPQH

V gene: TRBV5-8
J gene: TRBJ1-5
CDR3 protein: ASTSSRVTSNQPQH

V gene: TRBV9
J gene: TRBJ2-7
CDR3 protein: ASSVGTGNYEQY

V gene: TRBV4-2
J gene: TRBJ1-2
CDR3 protein: ASSPSGGQNYGYT

V gene: TRBV5-1
J gene: TRBJ1-3
CDR3 protein: ASSIQQGTGNTIY

V gene: TRBV27
J gene: TRBJ2-7
CDR3 protein: ASSLRTGPYEQY

V gene: TRBV7-2
J gene: TRBJ1-3
CDR3 protein: ASSPGQSGNTIY

V gene: TRBV7-7
J gene: TRBJ2-5
CDR3 protein: ASSRAEQETQY

V gene: TRBV5-1
J gene: TRBJ2-1
CDR3 protein: ASSLAQGSYNEQF

V gene: TRBV2
J gene: TRBJ1-5
CDR3 protein: ASSVEGQKHSNQPQH

V gene: TRBV7-9
J gene: TRBJ1-5
CDR3 protein: ASSLGSGTGDGQPQH

V gene: TRBV7-9
J gene: TRBJ1-2
CDR3 protein: ASSFGGSGYGYT

V gene: TRBV5-1
J gene: TRBJ1-1
CDR3 protein: ASSNPGGNTEAF

V gene: TRBV7-8
J gene: TRBJ2-7
CDR3 protein: ASSLAAGGAIEQY

V gene: TRBV11-1
J gene: TRBJ2-4
CDR3 protein: ASSPYGTENIQY

V gene: TRBV29-1
J gene: TRBJ1-2
CDR3 protein: SVLEQGAVGYT

V gene: TRBV6-1
J gene: TRBJ1-5
CDR3 protein: ASSTSKQPQH

V gene: TRBV4-1
J gene: TRBJ2-2
CDR3 protein: ASSQGLGGELF

V gene: TRBV7-9
J gene: TRBJ2-7
CDR3 protein: ASSSGQGALYEQY

V gene: TRBV5-1
J gene: TRBJ2-1
CDR3 protein: ASSLVGGEQF

V gene: TRBV19
J gene: TRBJ2-2
CDR3 protein: ASSIGQWNTGELF

V gene: TRBV18
J gene: TRBJ2-3
CDR3 protein: ASSSGQGDPQY

V gene: TRBV7-9
J gene: TRBJ2-1
CDR3 protein: ASSLSGNEQF

V gene: TRBV25-1
J gene: TRBJ1-2
CDR3 protein: ASSAQGGYGYT

V gene: TRBV4-3
J gene: TRBJ2-7
CDR3 protein: ASSQEIAEGYEQY

V gene: TRBV6-5
J gene: TRBJ2-1
CDR3 protein: ASSMRDRIYNEQF

V gene: TRBV30
J gene: TRBJ2-1
CDR3 protein: AWSVPPGDERGDEQF

V gene: TRBV13
J gene: TRBJ1-2
CDR3 protein: ASSPYGQGEIYGYT

V gene: TRBV20-1
J gene: TRBJ1-4
CDR3 protein: SARGNEKLF

V gene: TRBV30
J gene: TRBJ1-2
CDR3 protein: AWRRTKNYGYT

V gene: TRBV5-1
J gene: TRBJ1-1
CDR3 protein: ASSFVQVDTEAF

V gene: TRBV27
J gene: TRBJ2-1
CDR3 protein: ASSPDPRPYNEQF

V gene: TRBV7-8
J gene: TRBJ1-5
CDR3 protein: ASSGARGEFRGNQPQH

V gene: TRBV28
J gene: TRBJ2-2
CDR3 protein: ASKGSFPVTTGELF

V gene: TRBV19
J gene: TRBJ2-3
CDR3 protein: ASSTGLAGGTGDTQY

V gene: TRBV6-4
J gene: TRBJ2-5
CDR3 protein: ASSDPSGRPRHGVRGQETQY

V gene: TRBV10-2
J gene: TRBJ2-7
CDR3 protein: ASSESIVMEGTYEQY

V gene: TRBV2
J gene: TRBJ1-5
CDR3 protein: ASSEGGGRQPQH

V gene: TRBV15
J gene: TRBJ2-7
CDR3 protein: ATSRDRTGGNYEQY

V gene: TRBV11-2
J gene: TRBJ2-1
CDR3 protein: ASSFWIRTGAEYNEQF

V gene: TRBV5-4
J gene: TRBJ2-3
CDR3 protein: ASSLGDPNTDTQY

V gene: TRBV2
J gene: TRBJ2-7
CDR3 protein: ASSGRLTGTYEQY

V gene: TRBV10-3
J gene: TRBJ2-7
CDR3 protein: AISDNPWEGAEQY